This TCR beta chain was found in a study of early T cells in non-severe SARS-CoV-2 infection (dated by TCRdb to about 2021). Regarding the research as a whole: Because TCR sequencing was done on bulk RNA from unsorted whole blood, the alpha and beta chains could not be paired.

Results the study describes overall, beyond this receptor: VDJdb matching was skewed toward anti-spike CD8 responses, so virus-specific expansions were likely underestimated and private and CD4 specificities were missed.

Libraries were constructed by 5' RACE. The sample was run on a NextSeq 500. The TCR library protocol attached unique molecular identifiers to individual cDNA molecules to correct for sequencing error and PCR bias. TCR alpha and beta chains were both sequenced, and the abundances of alpha and beta sequences in each sample were closely correlated with each other. The source study handled its data this way. Decombinator V4 was used to annotate the V gene, J gene and CDR3 of the TCR sequences. TCRs were defined as expanded if a significant change between any two time points was detected under a Poisson model with p below 0.0001. TCR abundances were normalised to the total number of TCRs sequenced in each sample and reported as counts per million. MAIT TCRs were defined by TRAV1-2 paired with TRAJ12, TRAJ20 or TRAJ33, and iNKT TCRs by TRAV10 paired with TRAJ18. A search of VDJdb, accessed on 1 November 2021, was run for TCRs annotated to CMV, EBV and SARS-CoV-2, with TCRs annotated for multiple antigens excluded. TCRdb applied fastp at Q25 and MiXCR to the public reads, then kept only in-frame beta chains. Every distinct CDR3 protein forms one entry, paired with its most common genes and DNA. In this record, the V and J calls reflect TCRdb's handling and not the investigators' own analysis. Counted in this sample were about 77,000 distinct CDR3 sequences; 8.5% to 10% of them appeared once. The ten largest clones represent roughly 4.8% of the sample.

A case-control design nested within a healthcare worker cohort in London, UK, was used, with weekly nasopharyngeal swab PCR tests and blood sampling performed. Healthcare workers were recruited between 23 and 31 March 2020, during the week of the UK lockdown, and were followed weekly for up to about 15 weeks. The germline V gene (reference sequence) sets CDR1 to DFQATT and CDR2 to SNEGSKA. Including the terminal cysteine and phenylalanine, the CDR3 comprises 15 residues. The DNA shown is the 45-base CDR3, in frame from base 1. Unmatched junction bases come to 2, with V trimmed by 3 bases and J by 1 base. This clonotype was seen many times. This clone's antigen is unknown. Base quality data are lacking; no much larger clone is found one base away.

This chain joins TRBV20-1 to TRBJ2-1; 11 central bases correspond to TRBD2. Material for sequencing was whole blood. The sequence was obtained from an adult who was a healthcare worker with PCR-confirmed SARS-CoV-2 infection or an uninfected control (not recorded which). DNA sequence: TGCAGTGCTAGCCCTAGCGGGAGGTCCTACAATGAGCAGTTCTTC. Its protein product is CSASPSGRSYNEQFF.